Following are 30 T cell receptor beta chains from one sample sequenced in a study of blood T cell repertoires in COVID-19. The protocol was immunoSEQ multiplex PCR, while the TCRdb copy is restricted to in-frame clones and leaves out a portion. Of around 130,000 clones listed, around 78% are singletons. Sequencing input: peripheral blood. These receptors were collected from a human donor in a cohort sampled during active COVID-19.

The sample holds one count of this clone. DNA for the CDR3: TGTGCCAGCAGCCAAGATAGAGGGGAGGGCTCCGGGGCCGGCGTGAGGGCCAAAAACATTCAGTACTTC. It specifies CASSQDRGEGSGAGVRAKNIQYF. V is TRBV3-1 (or the pseudogene TRBV3-2) and J is TRBJ2-4; TRBD2 agrees at 7 bases. The V gene's germline CDR1 is LGHDT and CDR2 YNNKEL (reference sequence). This CDR3 spans 23 amino acids. V was pared by 0 bases and J by 1 base, with 24 bases of the junction left unmatched.

The rearrangement uses TRBV5-1 and TRBJ2-1, with 12 bases lining up with TRBD2. This CDR3 has 16 residues. The germline gives CDR1 SGHRS, CDR2 YFSETQ. V lost 4 bases and J lost 10; bases outside the gene matches: 12. The CDR3 DNA reads TGCGCCAGCAGCGCCGGATCTAGCGGGGGGGCCCTCGAGCAGTTCTTC. Translated, it gives CASSAGSSGGALEQFF.

The V and J genes are TRBV4-1 and TRBJ1-4; D perhaps matches TRBD1 (6 bases). V was shortened by 8 bases and J by 8 bases, with 21 bases between the two germline ends. The CDR3 runs 15 residues. Looked up from germline, CDR1 is MGHRA and CDR2 is YSYEKL. The CDR3 DNA reads TGCGCCAGCGGCGCGACATGGACAGCGAGGGAAAAACTGTTTTTT. Translation gives CASGATWTAREKLFF.

The chain carries TRBV19 and TRBJ2-7; TRBD2 matches 7 bases. V lost 10 bases and J lost 3; bases outside the gene matches: 12. This CDR3 spans 14 amino acids. CDR1 and CDR2 (germline): LNHDA, SQIVND (reference sequence). As DNA, the CDR3 is TGTGCCACCCGCCAAGACAGCGGGAACTACGAGCAGTACTTC. Encoded protein: CATRQDSGNYEQYF.

This clone was counted once. The rearrangement uses TRBV6-5 and TRBJ2-7; D is possibly TRBD2 (6 bases). Trimming took off 6 bases at V and 0 bases at J, with 15 bases between the two ends. This CDR3 is built from 15 residues. The V gene's germline CDR1 is MNHEY and CDR2 SVGAGI. The CDR3 nucleotides are TGTGCCAGCAGCCTGGGGGACTTCAGCTCCTACGAGCAGTACTTC. Its translation is CASSLGDFSSYEQYF.

The chain links TRBV5-1 to TRBJ2-5; 11 nucleotides agree with TRBD2. CDR3 length equals 16 residues. J was trimmed by 0 bases and V by 4 bases; bases with no gene match: 5. Germline V gene sequence: CDR1 SGHRS, CDR2 YFSETQ. This CDR3 reads CASSRELAGDQETQYF. CDR3 bases: TGCGCCAGCAGCAGAGAACTAGCGGGGGACCAAGAGACCCAGTACTTC.

This clone has only a few counts. The genes are TRBV5-1 and TRBJ1-1; TRBD1 matches 7 bases. Trimming took 3 bases from V and 2 from J; bases not matched to a gene: 7. The CDR3 length is 15 residues. CDR1 and CDR2 from the germline V gene are SGHRS and YFSETQ. The CDR3 DNA sequence: TGCGCCAGCAGCTCCCGGGACAGCTCCAACACTGAAGCTTTCTTT. Translating gives CASSSRDSSNTEAFF.

The rearrangement joins TRBV2 to TRBJ1-2, with D possibly TRBD1 on 6 matching bases. Germline V gene data show CDR1 as SNHLY and CDR2 as FYNNEI. Trimming stripped 10 bases from V and 2 bases from J, with 20 bases between. This CDR3 region has 15 residues. The CDR3 DNA is TGTGCCACACCGGGGGGCAGACCGAAAAACTATGGCTACACCTTC. Residues: CATPGGRPKNYGYTF.

The V and J genes are TRBV5-1 and TRBJ2-7; D is perhaps TRBD2 (6 bases). This CDR3 is built from 15 residues. Trimming pared 4 bases from V and 1 base from J, leaving 15 bases between. CDR1 SGHRS and CDR2 YFSETQ come from the germline V gene. The CDR3 region is CASSLLGAGSYEQYF. CDR3 DNA sequence: TGCGCCAGCAGCCTCCTCGGGGCGGGGTCCTACGAGCAGTACTTC.

The rearrangement joins TRBV2 to TRBJ2-7; maybe TRBD2 (5 bases). The CDR3 has 14 residues. Trimming stripped 6 bases from V and 4 bases from J, with 16 bases between. CDR1 SNHLY and CDR2 FYNNEI come from the germline V gene. The CDR3 region has the DNA TGTGCCAGCAGCGTAAGGACTGGTTCTTACGAGCAGTACTTC. Protein product: CASSVRTGSYEQYF.

This chain joins TRBV5-5 and TRBJ2-7; 9 nucleotides align to TRBD2. Germline V lookup: CDR1 SGHKS, CDR2 YYEKEE (reference sequence). V was pared by 3 bases and J by 9 bases, with 13 bases of the junction left unmatched. The CDR3 extends over 15 amino acids. The CDR3 loop reads CASSSARAGGRGQYF. CDR3 coding DNA: TGTGCCAGCAGCTCAGCTCGAGCGGGGGGCCGAGGGCAGTACTTC.

J is TRBJ2-7 and V is TRBV27, with TRBD1 matching 8 bases. The V and J ends lost 5 bases and 4 bases, in that order; junction bases with no gene match: 7. The CDR3 is made up of 14 amino acids. Germline V gives CDR1 MNHEY, CDR2 SMNVEV (reference sequence). The CDR3 spells CASSPGTGGYEQYF. The CDR3, as DNA: TGTGCCAGCAGTCCTGGGACAGGTGGATACGAGCAGTACTTC.

The table lists this clone with a count of one. The rearrangement links TRBV3-1 (or the pseudogene TRBV3-2) to TRBJ2-1; TRBD2 matches at 9 bases. Germline CDR1 is LGHDT and CDR2 is YNNKEL (reference sequence). The V and J ends lost 1 base and 4 bases, in that order; junction bases with no gene match: 5. The CDR3 runs 16 residues. Here the CDR3 DNA reads TGTGCCAGCAGCCAAGTTAGCGGGGGATATTACAATGAGCAGTTCTTC. Protein: CASSQVSGGYYNEQFF.

The sample holds one count of this clone. V gene TRBV6-6 combines with J gene TRBJ1-4, with 8 bases aligning to TRBD1. The CDR3 has 16 amino acids. After removal of 4 bases from V and 0 bases from J, the junction contained 4 bases not matched to a gene. Germline V gives CDR1 MNHNY, CDR2 SVGAGI (reference sequence). The CDR3 DNA sequence: TGTGCCAGCAGTTGGGCAGGGGGCGCAACTAATGAAAAACTGTTTTTT. Translation: CASSWAGGATNEKLFF.

This chain uses TRBV6-4 with TRBJ1-1; D perhaps matches TRBD1 (6 bases). CDR3 size: 13 residues. Per germline, CDR1 MRHNA and CDR2 SNTAGT. V lost 4 bases and J 1 base, leaving 7 bases between the germline ends. The CDR3 spells CASSVRGNTEAFF. The CDR3 nucleotides are TGTGCCAGCAGTGTCAGGGGGAACACTGAAGCTTTCTTT.

The V and J genes are TRBV5-4 and TRBJ2-2; a weak D match, TRBD2 (5 bases). CDR3 length equals 15 residues. V was shortened by 4 bases and J by 3 bases, with 13 bases between the two germline ends. Germline CDR1 is SGHNT and CDR2 is YYREEE (reference sequence). CDR3 nucleotides: TGTGCCAGCAGCCCCGGGAACCCGGACACCGGGGAGCTGTTTTTT. It translates to CASSPGNPDTGELFF.

The genes are TRBV4-1 and TRBJ2-1; 12 nucleotides line up with TRBD2. V shed 2 bases, J shed 4 bases, and the junction held 3 bases outside the gene matches. Germline CDR1 reads MGHRA; CDR2 reads YSYEKL. CDR3 length equals 16 residues. CDR3 nucleotides: TGCGCCAGCAGCCAATGGGGGACTAGCGGGTACAATGAGCAGTTCTTC. It is translated as CASSQWGTSGYNEQFF.

This sequence joins TRBV29-1 and TRBJ2-1; 10 nucleotides agree with TRBD2. The germline V gene has CDR1 SQVTM and CDR2 ANQGSEA. The V gene end was trimmed by 4 bases and the J gene end by 4 bases; junction bases not matched to a gene: 1. The CDR3 extends over 13 amino acids. In DNA, the CDR3 is TGCAGCGTTGGAGCGGGGGGGTACAATGAGCAGTTCTTC. Translating gives CSVGAGGYNEQFF.

V and J are TRBV29-1 and TRBJ1-1, with D perhaps TRBD1 (5 bases). Deletions cut 4 bases from V and 4 bases from J, with 10 bases between. The germline CDR1 and CDR2 sequences are SQVTM and ANQGSEA. The length of the CDR3 is 12 residues. The CDR3 reads CSVAPGGTEAFF. The CDR3 DNA reads as TGCAGCGTTGCCCCCGGGGGCACTGAAGCTTTCTTT.

This clone was found a few times. The chain uses TRBV28 and TRBJ1-4; tentatively, D is TRBD1 (6 bases). The V gene's germline CDR1 is MDHEN and CDR2 SYDVKM. CDR3 length: 16 amino acids. V gave up 5 bases and J gave up 4 bases, with 17 bases separating them. CDR3 sequence: CASSPLQGVLNEKLFF. The CDR3 nucleotides are TGTGCCAGCAGTCCCTTACAGGGAGTCCTTAATGAAAAACTGTTTTTT. The whole variable domain, remainder taken from reference TRBV28 and TRBJ1-4, is DVKVTQSSRYLVKRTGEKVFLECVQDMDHENMFWYRQDPGLGLRLIYFSYDVKMKEKGDIPEGYSVSREKKERFSLILESASTNQTSMYLCASSPLQGVLNEKLFFGSGTQLSVL.

This clone occurred a few times. This chain links TRBV7-8 with TRBJ2-1; weak D call: TRBD1 (7 bases). Germline-derived CDR1 and CDR2 are SGHVS and FQNEAQ. The CDR3 totals 14 residues. Trimming removed 11 bases from V and 3 bases from J, with 17 bases in between. Written as DNA, the CDR3 is TGTGCCTCTAGGGGGCGGGACCACTACAATGAGCAGTTCTTC. Residues: CASRGRDHYNEQFF.

The chain is built from TRBV3-1 (or the pseudogene TRBV3-2) and TRBJ2-7; 9 bases line up with TRBD2. With V trimmed by 4 bases and J by 1 base, 5 bases remained unmatched. Per the germline V gene, CDR1 is LGHDT and CDR2 is YNNKEL (reference sequence). The CDR3 length is 15 residues. The CDR3, as DNA: TGTGCCAGCAGCCTTACCCTAGCGGGGTCCTACGAGCAGTACTTC. It encodes CASSLTLAGSYEQYF.

The genes are TRBV6-5 and TRBJ1-6; D not certain. Germline assignment: CDR1 MNHEY and CDR2 SVGAGI. The CDR3 loop spans 15 amino acids. Between the trimmed V and J ends, which lost 6 bases and 9 bases, there was a span of 18 bases. CDR3 region: CASSQTGVEASPLHF. CDR3 DNA: TGTGCCAGCAGCCAAACCGGAGTGGAGGCTTCACCCCTCCACTTT.

This clone was counted between two and nine times. The J gene is TRBJ1-5, the V gene TRBV2, with 7 bases identical to TRBD1. The CDR3 has 14 residues. Germline assignment: CDR1 SNHLY and CDR2 FYNNEI. V shed 7 bases and J 6 bases; nucleotides not matched to a gene: 9. Written as DNA, the CDR3 is TGTGCCAGCAACTCCGACAGGGTCCGTCAGCCCCAGCATTTT. Translation gives CASNSDRVRQPQHF.

The J gene is TRBJ2-5, the V gene TRBV2; 7 nucleotides align to TRBD1. CDR1 SNHLY and CDR2 FYNNEI come from the germline V gene. CDR3 length equals 14 residues. V lost 4 bases to trimming and J lost 4 bases; unmatched junction nucleotides: 6. DNA for the CDR3: TGTGCCAGCAGTGGAGGGACAGTCGGAGAGACCCAGTACTTC. As protein: CASSGGTVGETQYF.

V and J are TRBV27 and TRBJ2-6; no reliable D call. CDR1 and CDR2 from the germline V gene are MNHEY and SMNVEV (reference sequence). Trimming shortened V by 2 bases and J by 3 bases, and 5 bases separated the two germline ends. The CDR3 is 14 amino acids. The CDR3 region is CASSLIVGANVLTF. The CDR3 nucleotides are TGTGCCAGCAGTTTAATAGTTGGGGCCAACGTCCTGACTTTC.

The chain combines TRBV5-6 with TRBJ1-3; D gene unclear. The germline V and J ends were trimmed by 2 bases and 0 bases, with 21 bases remaining between them. This CDR3 has 19 residues. Germline V gene data show CDR1 as SGHDT and CDR2 as YYEEEE. The CDR3 bases are TGTGCCAGCAGCTTCTTCTTCAGGCGGGTTGAAGTCTCTGGAAACACCATATATTTT. It specifies CASSFFFRRVEVSGNTIYF.

The J gene is TRBJ1-2, the V gene TRBV5-4; D perhaps matches TRBD1 (6 bases). Germline V gives CDR1 SGHNT, CDR2 YYREEE (reference sequence). The V end lost 6 bases, the J end lost 0 bases, and 21 bases lay between the germline ends. The CDR3 covers 17 residues. The CDR3 here is CASIQTTGTLANYGYTF. Here the CDR3 DNA reads TGTGCCAGCATCCAAACTACAGGGACGTTAGCTAACTATGGCTACACCTTC.

This chain connects TRBV7-8 to TRBJ1-4; the D is unclear. The ends were cut back, 7 bases at V and 6 bases at J, with 12 bases in the middle. This CDR3 region has 13 residues. Germline CDR1 is SGHVS and CDR2 is FQNEAQ. CDR3 nucleotide sequence: TGTGCCAGCACAGTACCGGGTTATGAAAAACTGTTTTTT. This translates into CASTVPGYEKLFF.

The chain combines TRBV6-1 with TRBJ1-5; no clear D gene. This CDR3 is 16 amino acids long. Germline CDR1 is MNHNS and CDR2 is SASEGT. V shed 3 bases and J shed 2 bases, with 14 bases lying between them. CDR3 sequence (DNA): TGTGCCAGCAGTGAGGCCCTAATGAGGGGCAATCAGCCCCAGCATTTT. Protein product: CASSEALMRGNQPQHF.